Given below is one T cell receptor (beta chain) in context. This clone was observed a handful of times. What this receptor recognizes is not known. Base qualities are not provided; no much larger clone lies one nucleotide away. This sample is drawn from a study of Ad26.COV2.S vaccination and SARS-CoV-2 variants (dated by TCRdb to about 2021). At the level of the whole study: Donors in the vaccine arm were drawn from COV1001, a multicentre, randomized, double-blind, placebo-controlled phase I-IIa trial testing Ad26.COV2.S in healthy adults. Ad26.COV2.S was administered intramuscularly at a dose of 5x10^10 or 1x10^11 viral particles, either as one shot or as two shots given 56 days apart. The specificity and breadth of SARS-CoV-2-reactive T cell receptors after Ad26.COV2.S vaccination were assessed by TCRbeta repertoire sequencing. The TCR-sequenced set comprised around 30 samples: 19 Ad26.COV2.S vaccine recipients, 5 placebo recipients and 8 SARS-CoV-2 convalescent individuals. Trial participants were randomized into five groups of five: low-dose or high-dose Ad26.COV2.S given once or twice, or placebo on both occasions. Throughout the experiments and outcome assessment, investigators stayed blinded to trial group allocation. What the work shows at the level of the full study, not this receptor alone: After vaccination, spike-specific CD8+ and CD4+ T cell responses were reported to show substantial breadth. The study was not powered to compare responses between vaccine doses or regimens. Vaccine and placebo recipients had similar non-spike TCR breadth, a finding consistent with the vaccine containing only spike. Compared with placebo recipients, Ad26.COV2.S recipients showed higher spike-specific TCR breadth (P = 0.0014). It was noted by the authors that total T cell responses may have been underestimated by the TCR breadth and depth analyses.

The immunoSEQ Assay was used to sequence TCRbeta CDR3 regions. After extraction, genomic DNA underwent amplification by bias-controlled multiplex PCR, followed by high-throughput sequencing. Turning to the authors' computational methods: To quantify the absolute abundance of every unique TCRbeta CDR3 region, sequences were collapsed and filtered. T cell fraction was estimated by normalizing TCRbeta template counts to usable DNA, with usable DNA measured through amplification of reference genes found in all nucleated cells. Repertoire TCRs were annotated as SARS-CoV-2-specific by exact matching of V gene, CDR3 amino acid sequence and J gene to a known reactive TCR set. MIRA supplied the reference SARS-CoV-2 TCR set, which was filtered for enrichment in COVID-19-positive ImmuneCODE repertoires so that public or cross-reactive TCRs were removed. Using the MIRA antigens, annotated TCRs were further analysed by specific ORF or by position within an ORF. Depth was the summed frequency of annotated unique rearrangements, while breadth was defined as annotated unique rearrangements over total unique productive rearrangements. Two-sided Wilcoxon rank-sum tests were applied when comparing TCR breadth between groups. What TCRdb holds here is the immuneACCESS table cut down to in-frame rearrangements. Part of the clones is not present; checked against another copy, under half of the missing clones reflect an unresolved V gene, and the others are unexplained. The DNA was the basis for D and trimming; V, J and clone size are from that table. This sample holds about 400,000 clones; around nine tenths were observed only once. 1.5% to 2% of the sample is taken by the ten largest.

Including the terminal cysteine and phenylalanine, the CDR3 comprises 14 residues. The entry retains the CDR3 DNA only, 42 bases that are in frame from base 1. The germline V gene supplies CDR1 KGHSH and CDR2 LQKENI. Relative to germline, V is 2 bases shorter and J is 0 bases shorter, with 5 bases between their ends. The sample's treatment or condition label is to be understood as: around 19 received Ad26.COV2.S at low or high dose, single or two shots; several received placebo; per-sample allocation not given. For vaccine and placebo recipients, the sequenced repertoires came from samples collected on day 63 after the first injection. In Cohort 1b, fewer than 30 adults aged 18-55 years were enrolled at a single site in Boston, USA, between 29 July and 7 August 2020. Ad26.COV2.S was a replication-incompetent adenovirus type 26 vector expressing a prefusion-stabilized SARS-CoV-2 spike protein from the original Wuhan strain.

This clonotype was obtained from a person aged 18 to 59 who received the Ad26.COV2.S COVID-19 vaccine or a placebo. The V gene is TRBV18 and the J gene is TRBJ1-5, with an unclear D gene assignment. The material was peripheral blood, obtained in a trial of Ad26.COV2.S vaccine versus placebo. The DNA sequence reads TGTGCCAGCTCACCAGGAAGTAGCAATCAGCCCCAGCATTTT. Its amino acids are CASSPGSSNQPQHF.